A selection of T cell receptor beta chains follows, all from one sample in a study of shared clonotypes between healthy human individuals. Data came from immunoSEQ multiplex PCR; TCRdb stores just in-frame clones and leaves some out. The sample yields about 1 million clones, about 80% seen once. The sequencing sample was made of memory CD4+ T cells sorted from blood. The receptors stem from a man younger than 35 in good health. CDR3s include the opening cysteine and the closing phenylalanine or tryptophan. The D gene is left open where the match is weak. A clone size is listed for some rows: how often the clone was seen (once, few, many), or a class if it is expanded.

v_gene	abundance	j_gene	d_gene	CDR3aa	CDR3nt
TRBV28	once	TRBJ1-2	NA	CATRQESYGYTF	TGTGCCACGCGACAGGAATCCTATGGCTACACCTTC
TRBV5-6	few	TRBJ1-5	NA	CASSLRSGSQPQHF	TGTGCCAGCAGCTTGAGGTCGGGGAGTCAGCCCCAGCATTTT
TRBV11-2	once	TRBJ2-3	NA	CASSLGGETTDTQYF	TGTGCCAGCAGCTTGGGGGGAGAAACTACAGATACGCAGTATTTT
TRBV30	once	TRBJ2-7	TRBD2	CAWFPRYGGGRGEQYF	TGTGCCTGGTTCCCCCGGTACGGGGGGGGACGAGGCGAGCAGTACTTC
TRBV19	NA	TRBJ1-4	NA	CASGERRNEKLFF	TGTGCCAGTGGCGAGAGGAGGAATGAAAAACTGTTTTTT
TRBV2	NA	TRBJ2-3	NA	CASSGRPTDTQYF	TGTGCCAGCAGCGGCAGGCCGACAGATACGCAGTATTTT
TRBV9	NA	TRBJ1-6	NA	CASAPTDGFNSPLHF	TGTGCCAGTGCTCCGACGGACGGGTTTAATTCACCCCTCCACTTT
TRBV11-2	NA	TRBJ2-1	NA	CASSSRGGLAYNEQFF	TGTGCCAGCAGCTCACGTGGGGGACTGGCCTACAATGAGCAGTTCTTC
TRBV19	NA	TRBJ2-7	TRBD1	CASSRPGQGVYEQYF	TGTGCCAGTAGTAGACCGGGACAGGGTGTCTACGAGCAGTACTTC
TRBV6-1	NA	TRBJ1-1	TRBD1	CASREGAENTEAFF	TGTGCCAGCAGAGAGGGGGCGGAGAACACTGAAGCTTTCTTT
TRBV4-1	NA	TRBJ2-1	NA	CASSQDSQGNEQFF	TGCGCCAGCAGCCAAGATAGCCAGGGGAATGAGCAGTTCTTC
TRBV27	NA	TRBJ2-1	TRBD2	CASSLGGGPYNEQFF	TGTGCCAGCAGTTTAGGCGGGGGGCCTTACAATGAGCAGTTCTTC
TRBV15	NA	TRBJ1-2	TRBD1	CATSRDRGQAPGYTF	TGTGCCACCAGCAGAGACCGAGGACAGGCACCCGGCTACACCTTC
TRBV4-1	NA	TRBJ1-5	NA	CASSQEVSTGPRQPQHF	TGCGCCAGCAGCCAAGAGGTTTCGACAGGCCCCCGACAGCCCCAGCATTTT
TRBV5-1	NA	TRBJ1-6	NA	CASSLAPGRINNSPLHF	TGCGCCAGCAGCTTGGCCCCGGGACGAATAAATAATTCACCCCTCCACTTT
TRBV27	NA	TRBJ2-7	NA	CASSPRRGAYEQYF	TGTGCCAGCAGTCCCCGGAGGGGGGCCTACGAGCAGTACTTC
TRBV7-8	NA	TRBJ2-1	NA	CASSLLDEQFF	TGTGCCAGCAGCTTATTGGATGAGCAGTTCTTC
TRBV7-9	NA	TRBJ2-5	NA	CASSHMGETQYF	TGTGCCAGCAGCCACATGGGAGAGACCCAGTACTTC
TRBV5-1	few	TRBJ1-1	NA	CASSGGRENTEAFF	TGCGCCAGCAGCGGAGGGAGGGAAAACACTGAAGCTTTCTTT
TRBV5-4	NA	TRBJ1-4	TRBD1	CASSLGGAVEKLFF	TGTGCCAGCAGCCTAGGGGGCGCGGTTGAAAAACTGTTTTTT
TRBV5-6	NA	TRBJ2-5	TRBD1	CASSLGQGAIGTQYF	TGTGCCAGCAGCTTGGGACAGGGGGCGATAGGGACCCAGTACTTC
TRBV2	NA	TRBJ1-2	TRBD1	CASSENRGPYYGYTF	TGTGCCAGCAGTGAAAACAGGGGGCCCTACTATGGCTACACCTTC
TRBV30	NA	TRBJ2-5	NA	CAWSGGGAETQYF	TGTGCCTGGAGTGGTGGGGGCGCGGAGACCCAGTACTTC
TRBV10-2	NA	TRBJ2-3	TRBD2	CASSEASGGWITDTQYF	TGCGCCAGCAGTGAGGCTAGCGGGGGGTGGATCACAGATACGCAGTATTTT
TRBV4-2	NA	TRBJ1-2	NA	CASSQTRQSYGYTF	TGTGCCAGCAGCCAAACCAGACAGAGTTATGGCTACACCTTC
TRBV7-6	NA	TRBJ2-1	TRBD2	CASSLASGSSYNEQFF	TGTGCCAGCAGCTTGGCTAGCGGGAGCTCCTACAATGAGCAGTTCTTC
TRBV27	once	TRBJ2-6	TRBD1	CASSLRQGARGANVLTF	TGTGCCAGCAGTTTGAGGCAGGGGGCGCGAGGGGCCAACGTCCTGACTTTC
TRBV2	NA	TRBJ1-1	NA	CASSEWQVNTEAFF	TGTGCCAGCAGTGAGTGGCAGGTGAACACTGAAGCTTTCTTT
TRBV5-8	once	TRBJ2-7	NA	CASSLVSGVNSNEQYF	TGTGCCAGCAGCTTGGTGTCAGGGGTGAACTCCAACGAGCAGTACTTC
TRBV30	NA	TRBJ1-1	NA	CAWSYQNTEAFF	TGTGCCTGGAGTTACCAGAACACTGAAGCTTTCTTT
TRBV6-5	NA	TRBJ2-7	TRBD2	CASSSPSLAGAYEQYF	TGTGCCAGCAGTTCTCCTTCACTAGCGGGGGCCTACGAGCAGTACTTC
TRBV19	NA	TRBJ2-3	NA	CASSIFVGSTDTQYF	TGTGCCAGTAGTATTTTTGTCGGGAGCACAGATACGCAGTATTTT
TRBV4-1	NA	TRBJ2-7	NA	CASSYQGSLLGYEQYF	TGCGCCAGCAGCTACCAGGGCTCTCTATTGGGATACGAGCAGTACTTC
TRBV14	NA	TRBJ2-4	TRBD1	CASSEGQSKKNIQYF	TGTGCCAGCAGCGAGGGACAGTCAAAGAAAAACATTCAGTACTTC
TRBV28	NA	TRBJ1-5	NA	CASSSKGQPQHF	TGTGCCAGCAGTTCCAAGGGGCAGCCCCAGCATTTT
TRBV27	NA	TRBJ2-2	NA	CASRRGQENTGELFF	TGTGCCAGCAGGCGGGGACAAGAGAACACCGGGGAGCTGTTTTTT
TRBV5-1	NA	TRBJ2-1	NA	CASSPRDKGEQFF	TGCGCCAGCAGCCCCCGGGACAAAGGTGAGCAGTTCTTC
TRBV9	NA	TRBJ2-4	TRBD2	CASSSLTSGRDIQYF	TGTGCCAGCAGCTCGCTGACTAGCGGGAGGGACATTCAGTACTTC
TRBV19	NA	TRBJ1-1	NA	CASSLITGNTEAFF	TGTGCCAGTAGTCTCATAACAGGGAACACTGAAGCTTTCTTT
TRBV19	NA	TRBJ1-2	NA	CASSMKWRDRYGYTF	TGTGCCAGTAGTATGAAGTGGAGGGATCGCTATGGCTACACCTTC
TRBV6-5	NA	TRBJ1-2	NA	CASIADSLYGYTF	TGTGCCAGCATCGCCGACAGCTTGTATGGCTACACCTTC